This T cell receptor beta chain was retrieved from a study of OX40 agonist ivuxolimab in advanced cancers. Study-wide context: Those treated in dose escalation had hepatocellular carcinoma, melanoma, renal cell cancer or head and neck cancer. Study outcomes and limitations: Within 6 weeks, CD4+ and CD8+ blood T cells expanded clonally at 0.1 to 3.0 mg/kg. CD8+ T cells (on average) carried more expanded clones than CD4+ T cells.

On this clone: Its antigen remains unknown.

The timepoints at which blood was sampled were baseline, cycle 4 day 1, and cycle 7 day 1. The protocol was immunoSEQ multiplex PCR, while the TCRdb copy is restricted to in-frame clones and leaves out a portion. The sample lists about 40,000 clones, approximately 90% seen once, with approximately 12% in the top ten. CDR3 length: 18 residues. The sequence was obtained from an adult with an advanced solid tumor such as melanoma, head and neck, liver or kidney cancer. The source was CD4+ or CD8+ T cells sorted from blood, collected in a trial of the OX40 agonist ivuxolimab. The chain employs TRBV12-2 and TRBJ1-1; no check of the table's D call, TRBD1, against the DNA was made. TRBV12-2 is recorded as a pseudogene. The CDR3 sequence is CASRGVVVQGVRNTEAFF. DNA of the CDR3: TGTGCAAGTCGCGGGGTTGTTGTCCAAGGGGTGCGGAACACTGAAGCTTTCTTT.